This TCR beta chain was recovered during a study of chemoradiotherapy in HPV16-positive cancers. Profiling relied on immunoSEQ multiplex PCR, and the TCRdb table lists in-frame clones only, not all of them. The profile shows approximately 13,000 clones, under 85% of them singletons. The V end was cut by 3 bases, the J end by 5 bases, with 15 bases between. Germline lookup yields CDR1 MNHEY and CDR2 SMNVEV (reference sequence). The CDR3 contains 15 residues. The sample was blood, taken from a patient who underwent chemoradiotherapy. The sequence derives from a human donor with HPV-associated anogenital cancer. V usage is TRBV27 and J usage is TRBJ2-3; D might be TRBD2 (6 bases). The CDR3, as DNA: TGTGCCAGCAGTTTTTTTTCTAGCGCGAGAGATACGCAGTATTTT. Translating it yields CASSFFSSARDTQYF.